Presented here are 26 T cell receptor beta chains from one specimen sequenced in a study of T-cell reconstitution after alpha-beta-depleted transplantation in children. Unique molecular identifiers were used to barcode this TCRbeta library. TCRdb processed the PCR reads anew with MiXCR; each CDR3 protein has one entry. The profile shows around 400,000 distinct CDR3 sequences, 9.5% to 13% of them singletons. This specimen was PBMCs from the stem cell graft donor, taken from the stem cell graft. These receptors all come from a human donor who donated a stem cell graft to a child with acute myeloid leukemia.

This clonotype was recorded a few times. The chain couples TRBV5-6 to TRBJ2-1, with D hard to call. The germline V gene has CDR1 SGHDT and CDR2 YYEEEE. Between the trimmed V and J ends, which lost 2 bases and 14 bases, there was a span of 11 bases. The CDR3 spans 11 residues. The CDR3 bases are TGTGCCAGCAGCTTTTCAGAATCGGAGTTCTTC. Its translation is CASSFSESEFF.

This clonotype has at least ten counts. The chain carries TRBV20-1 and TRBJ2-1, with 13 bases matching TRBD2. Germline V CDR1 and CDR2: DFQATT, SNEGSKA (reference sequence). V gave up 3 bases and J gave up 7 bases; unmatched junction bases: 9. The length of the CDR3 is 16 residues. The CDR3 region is CSASSGTSGKLNEQFF. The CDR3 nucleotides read TGCAGTGCTAGTAGCGGGACTAGCGGGAAGCTAAATGAGCAGTTCTTC.

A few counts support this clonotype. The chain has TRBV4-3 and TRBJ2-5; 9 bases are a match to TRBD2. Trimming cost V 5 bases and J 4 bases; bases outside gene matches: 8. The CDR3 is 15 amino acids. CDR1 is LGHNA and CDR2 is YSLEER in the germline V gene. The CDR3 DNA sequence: TGCGCCAGCAGCGTGATAGCGGGAGTACGAGAGACCCAGTACTTC. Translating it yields CASSVIAGVRETQYF.

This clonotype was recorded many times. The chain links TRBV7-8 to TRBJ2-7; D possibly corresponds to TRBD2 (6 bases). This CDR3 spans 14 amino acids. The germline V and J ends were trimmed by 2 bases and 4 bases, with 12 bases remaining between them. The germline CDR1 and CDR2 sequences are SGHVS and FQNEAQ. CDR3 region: CASSLSDGGYEQYV. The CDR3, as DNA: TGTGCCAGCAGCTTATCCGATGGGGGGTACGAGCAGTACGTC.

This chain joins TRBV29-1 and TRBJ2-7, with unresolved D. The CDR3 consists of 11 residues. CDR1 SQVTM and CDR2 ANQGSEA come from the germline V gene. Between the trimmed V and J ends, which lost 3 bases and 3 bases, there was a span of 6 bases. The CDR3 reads CSVDTVYEQYF. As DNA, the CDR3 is TGCAGCGTTGACACAGTCTACGAGCAGTACTTC.

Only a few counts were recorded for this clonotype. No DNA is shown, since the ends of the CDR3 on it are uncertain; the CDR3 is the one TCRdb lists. The CDR3 sequence is CASSSSRSTQGPTYEQYF. The chain recombines TRBV6-2 or TRBV6-3 with TRBJ2-7; the table's D call of TRBD1 was not tested on the DNA. Including both end residues, the CDR3 is 18 amino acids long. Germline CDR1 and CDR2: MNHEY and SVGEGT.

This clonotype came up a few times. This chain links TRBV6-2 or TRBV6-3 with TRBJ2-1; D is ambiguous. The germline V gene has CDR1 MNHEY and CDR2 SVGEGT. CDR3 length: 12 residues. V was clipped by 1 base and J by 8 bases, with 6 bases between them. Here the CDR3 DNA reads TGTGCCAGCAGTTACTTAGGGTATGAGCAGTTCTTC. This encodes CASSYLGYEQFF.

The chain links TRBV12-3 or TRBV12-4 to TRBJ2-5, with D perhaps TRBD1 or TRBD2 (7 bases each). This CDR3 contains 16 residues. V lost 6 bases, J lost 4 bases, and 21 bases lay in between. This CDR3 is CASSRTVGGGRETQYF. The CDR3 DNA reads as TGTGCCAGCAGCCGGACTGTGGGAGGGGGCCGAGAGACCCAGTACTTC.

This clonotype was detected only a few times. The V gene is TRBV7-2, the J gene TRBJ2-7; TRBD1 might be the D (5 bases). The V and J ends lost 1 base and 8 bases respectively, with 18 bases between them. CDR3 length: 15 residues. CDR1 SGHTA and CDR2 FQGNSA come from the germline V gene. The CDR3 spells CASSLGSQGWDKQYV. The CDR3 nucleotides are TGTGCCAGCAGCTTAGGCTCTCAGGGATGGGATAAGCAGTACGTC.

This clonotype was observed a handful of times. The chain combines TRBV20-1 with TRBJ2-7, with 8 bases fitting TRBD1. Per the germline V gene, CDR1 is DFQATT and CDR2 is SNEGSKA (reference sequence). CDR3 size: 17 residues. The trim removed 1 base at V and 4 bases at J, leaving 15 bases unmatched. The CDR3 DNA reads TGCAGTGCTAGAGCCAGGGGACAGGCCCTTACCGTTTACGAGCAGTACTTC. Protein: CSARARGQALTVYEQYF.

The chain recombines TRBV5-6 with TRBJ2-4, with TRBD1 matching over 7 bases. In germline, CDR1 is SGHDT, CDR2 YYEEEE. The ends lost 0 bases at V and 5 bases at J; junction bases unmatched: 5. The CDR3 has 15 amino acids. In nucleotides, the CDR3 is TGTGCCAGCAGCTTGGCCGACAGGGCAGAAAACATTCAGTACTTC. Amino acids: CASSLADRAENIQYF.

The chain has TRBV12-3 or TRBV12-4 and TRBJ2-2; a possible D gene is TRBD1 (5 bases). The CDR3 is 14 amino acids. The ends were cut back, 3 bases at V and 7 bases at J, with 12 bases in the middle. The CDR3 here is CASSLVLGVGELFF. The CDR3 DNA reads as TGTGCCAGCAGTTTGGTGCTAGGGGTCGGGGAGCTGTTTTTT.

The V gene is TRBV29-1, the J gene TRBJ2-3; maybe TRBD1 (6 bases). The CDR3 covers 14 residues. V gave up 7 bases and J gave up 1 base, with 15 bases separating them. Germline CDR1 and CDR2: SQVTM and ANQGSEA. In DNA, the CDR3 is TGCAGCGGCTCCCGGGACACCGGCACAGATACGCAGTATTTT. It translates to CSGSRDTGTDTQYF.

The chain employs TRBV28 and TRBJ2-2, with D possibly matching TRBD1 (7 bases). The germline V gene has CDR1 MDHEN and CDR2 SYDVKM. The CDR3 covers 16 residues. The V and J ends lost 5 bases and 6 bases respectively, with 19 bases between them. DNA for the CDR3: TGTGCCAGCAGTGACTATAGGGGGCGGGGAGCCGGGGAGCTGTTTTTT. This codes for CASSDYRGRGAGELFF. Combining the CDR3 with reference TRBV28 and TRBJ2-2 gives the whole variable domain DVKVTQSSRYLVKRTGEKVFLECVQDMDHENMFWYRQDPGLGLRLIYFSYDVKMKEKGDIPEGYSVSREKKERFSLILESASTNQTSMYLCASSDYRGRGAGELFFGEGSRLTVL.

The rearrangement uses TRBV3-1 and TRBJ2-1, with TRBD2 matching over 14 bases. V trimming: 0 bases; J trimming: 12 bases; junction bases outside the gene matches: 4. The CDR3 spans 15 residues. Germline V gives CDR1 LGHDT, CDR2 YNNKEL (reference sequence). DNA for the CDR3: TGTGCCAGCAGCCAAGAGGGACTAGCGGGAGATACGCAGTTCTTC. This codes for CASSQEGLAGDTQFF.

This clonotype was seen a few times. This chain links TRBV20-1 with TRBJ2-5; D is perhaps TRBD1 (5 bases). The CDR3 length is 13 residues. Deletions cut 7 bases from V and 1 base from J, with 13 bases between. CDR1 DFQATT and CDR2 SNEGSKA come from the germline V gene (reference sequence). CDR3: CSVEGESQETQYF. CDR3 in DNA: TGCAGTGTAGAAGGGGAAAGCCAAGAGACCCAGTACTTC.

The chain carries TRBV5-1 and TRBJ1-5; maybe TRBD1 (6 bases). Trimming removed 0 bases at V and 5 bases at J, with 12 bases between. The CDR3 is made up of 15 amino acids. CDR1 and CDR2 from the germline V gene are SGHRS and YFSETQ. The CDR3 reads CASSLVGGGDQPQHF. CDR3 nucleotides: TGCGCCAGCAGCTTGGTTGGGGGCGGGGATCAGCCCCAGCATTTT.

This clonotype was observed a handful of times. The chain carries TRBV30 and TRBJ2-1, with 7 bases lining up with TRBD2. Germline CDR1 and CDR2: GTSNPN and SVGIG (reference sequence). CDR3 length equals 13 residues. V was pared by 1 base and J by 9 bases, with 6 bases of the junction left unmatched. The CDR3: CAWSGTRFGEQFF. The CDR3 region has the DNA TGTGCCTGGAGTGGGACTAGATTCGGTGAGCAGTTCTTC.

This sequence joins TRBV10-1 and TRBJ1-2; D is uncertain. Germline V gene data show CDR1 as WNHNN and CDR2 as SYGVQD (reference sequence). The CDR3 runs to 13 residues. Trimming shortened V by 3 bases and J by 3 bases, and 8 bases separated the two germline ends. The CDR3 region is CASSDSADYGYTF. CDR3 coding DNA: TGCGCCAGCAGTGACAGTGCCGACTATGGCTACACCTTC.

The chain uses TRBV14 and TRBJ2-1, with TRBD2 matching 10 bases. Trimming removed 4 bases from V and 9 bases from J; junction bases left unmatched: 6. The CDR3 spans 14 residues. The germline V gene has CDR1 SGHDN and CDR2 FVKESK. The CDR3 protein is CASSLAGGWGEQFF. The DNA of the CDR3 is TGTGCCAGCAGCCTAGCGGGGGGTTGGGGTGAGCAGTTCTTC.

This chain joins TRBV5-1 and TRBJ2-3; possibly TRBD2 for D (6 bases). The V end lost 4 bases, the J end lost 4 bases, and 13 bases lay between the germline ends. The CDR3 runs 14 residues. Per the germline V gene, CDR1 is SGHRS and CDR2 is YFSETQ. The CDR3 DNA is TGCGCCAGCAGCGTCCGGGAGCACCCAGATACGCAGTATTTT. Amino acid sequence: CASSVREHPDTQYF.

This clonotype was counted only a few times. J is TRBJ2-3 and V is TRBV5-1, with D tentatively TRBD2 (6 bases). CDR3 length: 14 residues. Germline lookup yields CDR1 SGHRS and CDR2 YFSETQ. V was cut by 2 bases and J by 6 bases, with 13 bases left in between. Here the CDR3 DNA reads TGCGCCAGCAGCTTACAGCCCGCGGGGGATACGCAGTATTTT. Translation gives CASSLQPAGDTQYF.

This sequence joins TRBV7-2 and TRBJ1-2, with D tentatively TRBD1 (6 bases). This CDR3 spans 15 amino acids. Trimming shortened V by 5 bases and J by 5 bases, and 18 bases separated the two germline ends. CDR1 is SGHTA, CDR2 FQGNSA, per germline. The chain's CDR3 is CASSGRQVKDYGYTF. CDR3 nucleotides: TGTGCCAGCAGCGGACGACAGGTTAAGGATTATGGCTACACCTTC.

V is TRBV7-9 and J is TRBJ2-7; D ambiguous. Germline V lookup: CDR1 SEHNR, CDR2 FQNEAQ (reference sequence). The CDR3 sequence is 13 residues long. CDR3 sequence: CASSLASSHEEYV. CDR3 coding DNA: TGTGCCAGCAGCTTAGCCAGTTCCCACGAGGAGTACGTC.

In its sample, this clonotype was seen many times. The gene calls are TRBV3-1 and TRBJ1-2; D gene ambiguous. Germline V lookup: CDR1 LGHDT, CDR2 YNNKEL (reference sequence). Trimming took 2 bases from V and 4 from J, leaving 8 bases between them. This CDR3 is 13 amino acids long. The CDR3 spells CASSQSPGYGYTF. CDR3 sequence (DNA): TGTGCCAGCAGCCAAAGCCCGGGCTATGGCTACACCTTC.

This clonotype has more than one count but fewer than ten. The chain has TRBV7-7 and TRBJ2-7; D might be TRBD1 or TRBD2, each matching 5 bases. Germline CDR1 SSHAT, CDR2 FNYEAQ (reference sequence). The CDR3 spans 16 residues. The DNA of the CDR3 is TGTGCTAGCAGCTTAGGGGACGGGGATGTTACTTACGAGCAGTACGTC. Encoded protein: CASSLGDGDVTYEQYV.